The 24 T cell receptor beta chains below were found in one sample sequenced in a study of shared clonotypes between healthy human individuals. Measured with immunoSEQ multiplex PCR; TCRdb has only the in-frame clones, and not every one. Of approximately 2.5 million clones listed, under 95% were seen once; the top ten hold 0.36%. The sample taken for sequencing was naive CD4+ T cells from PBMCs. Subset described: CD45RA+ positively selected. Receptor source: a man between 18 and 29 years old in good health. Some clones in this sample may be carry-over from other donors' samples.

This clone appeared once. V is TRBV19 and J is TRBJ2-6; D is unclear. V was pared by 7 bases and J by 3 bases, with 13 bases between. Germline V CDR1 and CDR2: LNHDA, SQIVND (reference sequence). This CDR3 has 15 residues. The CDR3 bases are TGTGCCAGTACTCGGGTAGCTGGTGGGGCCAACGTCCTGACTTTC. This sequence encodes CASTRVAGGANVLTF. The full variable domain, with the rest looked up from reference TRBV19 and TRBJ2-6, is DGGITQSPKYLFRKEGQNVTLSCEQNLNHDAMYWYRQDPGQGLRLIYYSQIVNDFQKGDIAEGYSVSREKKESFPLTVTSAQKNPTAFYLCASTRVAGGANVLTFGAGSRLTVL.

The gene calls are TRBV28 and TRBJ2-3; 9 positions match TRBD1. With 6 bases clipped from V and 4 bases from J, the junction kept 14 bases outside the gene matches. The germline gives CDR1 MDHEN, CDR2 SYDVKM. The CDR3 contains 17 residues. The chain's CDR3 is CASSSNSRTGAPDTQYF. In nucleotides, the CDR3 is TGTGCCAGCAGCTCAAATTCCAGGACAGGGGCCCCAGATACGCAGTATTTT.

The chain employs TRBV5-1 and TRBJ2-7, with 12 positions matching TRBD1. Losses at the gene ends were 4 bases for V and 5 bases for J; bases not matched to a gene: 7. The CDR3 spans 15 residues. Looked up from germline, CDR1 is SGHRS and CDR2 is YFSETQ. The CDR3 is CASSPGDRGQHEQYF. Here the CDR3 DNA reads TGCGCCAGCAGCCCGGGGGACAGGGGGCAGCACGAGCAGTACTTC.

The rearrangement joins TRBV2 to TRBJ2-7; TRBD2 matches 8 bases. Trimming cost V 7 bases and J 4 bases; bases outside gene matches: 9. This CDR3 is 14 amino acids long. CDR1 is SNHLY, CDR2 FYNNEI, per germline. CDR3 in amino acids: CASKVSREDYEQYF. The CDR3 coding sequence is TGTGCCAGCAAAGTCTCGCGGGAGGATTACGAGCAGTACTTC.

V and J are TRBV19 and TRBJ1-4; D is uncertain. V lost 1 base and J lost 7, with 16 bases in between. The CDR3 is 16 residues long. Per the germline V gene, CDR1 is LNHDA and CDR2 is SQIVND (reference sequence). CDR3 DNA: TGTGCCAGTAGTATAGGGGGAGGGCGACGGAGTGAAAAACTGTTTTTT. As protein: CASSIGGGRRSEKLFF.

The CDR3 DNA sequence: TGCGCCAGCAGCCAAGCCCAGTGGGGGGTTGAGGAAAAACTGTTTTTT. It translates to CASSQAQWGVEEKLFF. The chain couples TRBV4-1 to TRBJ1-4, with D perhaps matching TRBD1 (5 bases). Germline CDR1 MGHRA, CDR2 YSYEKL. Trimming pared 1 base from V and 8 bases from J, leaving 17 bases between. This CDR3 region has 16 residues.

The rearrangement uses TRBV20-1 and TRBJ1-1, with TRBD1 as a possible D gene (5 bases). Trimming stripped 6 bases from V and 10 bases from J, with 12 bases between. There are 10 residues in the CDR3. Germline values: CDR1 DFQATT, CDR2 SNEGSKA (reference sequence). CDR3 DNA: TGCAGTGCACCGGACATATTAGCTTTCTTT. Translated: CSAPDILAFF.

V gene TRBV11-2 combines with J gene TRBJ2-1; D could derive from TRBD1 or TRBD2 (5 bases each). The CDR3 covers 11 residues. V lost 5 bases, J lost 13 bases, and 12 bases lay in between. CDR1 SGHAT and CDR2 FQNNGV come from the germline V gene. CDR3 coding DNA: TGTGCCAGCAGCCCGGGGCGCTTACAGTTCTTC. Translated, it gives CASSPGRLQFF.

This chain joins TRBV2 and TRBJ2-2; D not resolved. The germline V gene encodes CDR1 SNHLY and CDR2 FYNNEI. Trimming took 6 bases from V and 0 from J, leaving 11 bases between them. The CDR3 is 15 amino acids. The CDR3 nucleotides read TGTGCCAGCAGCCGCGACACGACGAACACCGGGGAGCTGTTTTTT. Amino acid sequence: CASSRDTTNTGELFF.

The chain links TRBV27 to TRBJ2-7, with 10 nucleotides matching TRBD2. There are 16 residues in the CDR3. The V gene's germline CDR1 is MNHEY and CDR2 SMNVEV (reference sequence). V gave up 3 bases and J gave up 2 bases; unmatched junction bases: 7. CDR3 residues: CASSFSGLASAYEQYF. The CDR3, as DNA: TGTGCCAGCAGTTTTTCGGGACTAGCGTCAGCCTACGAGCAGTACTTC.

The rearrangement joins TRBV5-3 to TRBJ1-1; D not certain. Being an ORF, TRBV5-3 has a function that is uncertain. V gave up 2 bases and J gave up 2 bases, with 10 bases separating them. This CDR3 comprises 14 residues. DNA of the CDR3: TGTGCCAGAAGCTTAGGTAGGATTAACACTGAAGCTTTCTTT. Its translation is CARSLGRINTEAFF.

The sample holds one count of this clone. In nucleotides, the CDR3 is TGTGCCAGTAGTATGTGGGACAGGGGTCCCGATACGCAGTATTTT. Protein: CASSMWDRGPDTQYF. The chain links TRBV19 to TRBJ2-3; 10 nucleotides agree with TRBD1. The length of the CDR3 is 15 residues. J lost 6 bases, V lost 3 bases, and 6 bases had no gene match. Looked up from germline, CDR1 is LNHDA and CDR2 is SQIVND (reference sequence).

The V gene is TRBV20-1, the J gene TRBJ2-3, with D tentatively TRBD1 (6 bases). Germline values: CDR1 DFQATT, CDR2 SNEGSKA (reference sequence). This CDR3 spans 11 amino acids. The V end lost 8 bases, the J end lost 5 bases, and 11 bases lay between the germline ends. CDR3 in DNA: TGCAGTCCAGGGGATGGAGATACGCAGTATTTT. This codes for CSPGDGDTQYF.

The CDR3 loop is CASSVTGQHDEQYF. CDR3 DNA: TGTGCCAGCAGCGTGACAGGGCAACATGACGAGCAGTACTTC. The chain joins TRBV9 to TRBJ2-7, with 7 bases aligning to TRBD1. From germline, CDR1 is SGDLS and CDR2 YYNGEE. There are 14 residues in the CDR3. J gave up 5 bases and V 2 bases, and 7 bases lay outside the gene matches.

Note on this clone: Other DNA sequences within the sample encode an identical CDR3. The rearrangement links TRBV19 to TRBJ2-7, with unresolved D. This CDR3 contains 14 residues. Germline CDR1 reads LNHDA; CDR2 reads SQIVND (reference sequence). V shed 1 base and J shed 1 base, with 8 bases lying between them. The CDR3 DNA follows: TGTGCCAGTAGTATAGGTCCCTCTTCCTACGAGCAGTACTTC. Translated, it gives CASSIGPSSYEQYF.

In this sample, this clone turned up once. The V gene is TRBV7-2, the J gene TRBJ1-5; possible D gene TRBD1, 6 bases. CDR3 length: 14 residues. V was clipped by 5 bases and J by 4 bases, with 12 bases between them. Germline V gene sequence: CDR1 SGHTA, CDR2 FQGNSA. CDR3 in amino acids: CASSPTRGNQPQHF. CDR3 DNA: TGTGCCAGCAGCCCCACCAGGGGAAATCAGCCCCAGCATTTT.

The chain uses TRBV27 and TRBJ2-7; TRBD1 agrees at 9 bases. The length of the CDR3 is 13 residues. CDR1 MNHEY and CDR2 SMNVEV come from the germline V gene (reference sequence). Trimming took 8 bases from V and 5 from J; bases not matched to a gene: 7. The CDR3 DNA reads as TGTGCCAGCCAGGTCACAGGGGGCCACGAGCAGTACTTC. It is translated as CASQVTGGHEQYF.

The J gene is TRBJ2-7, the V gene TRBV5-6, with 10 bases lining up with TRBD2. Trimming cost V 1 base and J 1 base; bases outside gene matches: 5. In germline, CDR1 is SGHDT, CDR2 YYEEEE. This CDR3 comprises 16 residues. Here the CDR3 reads CASSLRLLAGSYEQYF. CDR3 sequence (DNA): TGTGCCAGCAGCTTGAGGTTACTAGCGGGATCCTACGAGCAGTACTTC. Together with reference TRBV5-6 and TRBJ2-7, the CDR3 gives the full variable domain: DAGVTQSPTHLIKTRGQQVTLRCSPKSGHDTVSWYQQALGQGPQFIFQYYEEEERQRGNFPDRFSGHQFPNYSSELNVNALLLGDSALYLCASSLRLLAGSYEQYFGPGTRLTVT.

Points on this clone: Different DNA sequences within this sample yield the same CDR3. The chain joins TRBV7-9 to TRBJ2-3; D perhaps matches TRBD1 (6 bases). Trimming took 5 bases from V and 4 from J, leaving 10 bases between them. This CDR3 region has 13 residues. From germline, CDR1 is SEHNR and CDR2 FQNEAQ (reference sequence). The DNA for the CDR3 is TGTGCCAGCAGCCCACAGGGTTCAGATACGCAGTATTTT. Protein product: CASSPQGSDTQYF.

The J gene is TRBJ1-5, the V gene TRBV7-9; 7 nucleotides agree with TRBD1. Germline V lookup: CDR1 SEHNR, CDR2 FQNEAQ (reference sequence). The CDR3 contains 18 residues. V shed 5 bases and J 6 bases; nucleotides not matched to a gene: 19. The DNA of the CDR3 is TGTGCCAGCAGCGACGTCTCCGCGGGACAGAGGAAACGTCAGCCCCAGCATTTT. Translated, it gives CASSDVSAGQRKRQPQHF. Full variable domain (missing parts from reference TRBV7-9 and TRBJ1-5): DTGVSQNPRHKITKRGQNVTFRCDPISEHNRLYWYRQTLGQGPEFLTYFQNEAQLEKSRLLSDRFSAERPKGSFSTLEIQRTEQGDSAMYLCASSDVSAGQRKRQPQHFGDGTRLSIL.

CDR3 amino acids: CASSLVRGLAGEAHEQYF. CDR3 in DNA: TGTGCCAGCAGCTTAGTCCGAGGACTAGCGGGAGAGGCCCACGAGCAGTACTTC. The chain links TRBV7-8 to TRBJ2-7; 13 nucleotides match TRBD2. The V gene's germline CDR1 is SGHVS and CDR2 FQNEAQ. V trimming: 1 base; J trimming: 5 bases; junction bases outside the gene matches: 11. The CDR3 consists of 18 residues.

The chain combines TRBV6-5 with TRBJ2-5, with D tentatively TRBD2 (5 bases). Germline V lookup: CDR1 MNHEY, CDR2 SVGAGI. The CDR3 is made up of 14 amino acids. V was shortened by 6 bases and J by 3 bases, with 14 bases between the two germline ends. In nucleotides, the CDR3 is TGTGCCAGCAGCACCTTAGCGACAAAAGAGACCCAGTACTTC. It specifies CASSTLATKETQYF.

The chain is built from TRBV15 and TRBJ1-4; 10 bases match TRBD1. Germline CDR1 reads LNHNV; CDR2 reads YYDKDF (reference sequence). The CDR3 has 15 residues. J lost 2 bases, V lost 5 bases, and 2 bases had no gene match. The CDR3 loop reads CATSGTGDTNEKLFF. The CDR3 bases are TGTGCCACCAGCGGGACAGGGGACACTAATGAAAAACTGTTTTTT.

In regard to this clone: This same CDR3 is encoded by further DNA sequences in the sample. The CDR3 DNA is TGTGCCAGCAGCTTATTAGGGACGAACACCGGGGAGCTGTTTTTT. It encodes CASSLLGTNTGELFF. The chain carries TRBV7-3 and TRBJ2-2, with D hard to call. Germline V gene lookup returns CDR1 SGHTA and CDR2 FQGTGA. The CDR3 spans 15 residues. V lost 2 bases and J 0 bases, leaving 7 bases between the germline ends.